Listed here is a single TCR beta chain. Its antigen specificity is not known. Base qualities are not at hand, and no much larger clone is one base apart. This entry comes from a study of OX40 agonist ivuxolimab in advanced cancers. Background on the whole study: Ivuxolimab, which targeted the costimulatory receptor OX40 (CD134), was an agonistic, fully human IgG2 monoclonal antibody. Partial responses occurred in three dose-escalation patients: two with cutaneous melanoma and one with hepatocellular carcinoma. The paper describes the monotherapy dose-escalation part (N ≈ 49 patients) of the phase I trial of ivuxolimab. Patients were allowed to have had prior anti-PD-1, anti-PD-L1 or anti-CTLA-4 therapy, and approximately 40% of the dose-escalation patients had previously received checkpoint inhibitors. In the dose-escalation cohort, roughly 82% of patients were male, and the mean age was 60 years with a range of roughly 20 to 79. Intravenous ivuxolimab was administered to patients every 2 weeks at six dose levels: 0.01, 0.1, 0.3, 1.5, 3 and 10 mg/kg. Of the 52 patients in dose escalation, 19 had hepatocellular carcinoma, about 15 had melanoma, 9 had renal cell carcinoma and 9 had head and neck cancer. The point of sequencing TCRbeta in the periphery was to test whether ivuxolimab changed TCR sequence diversity and drove clonal T-cell expansion.

The CDR3 covers 15 residues, taking in both the cysteine and the phenylalanine. CDR3 DNA is the only sequence kept; it has 45 bases, read in frame from the first base. From the germline V gene, CDR1 is SGHVS and CDR2 is FQNEAQ. V and J lose 5 bases and 3 bases, and a span of 15 bases separates them. The paper's findings and limits, for the study overall: After ivuxolimab, expanded clones were on average more numerous among CD8+ T cells than among CD4+ T cells. In the 0.1-3.0 mg/kg groups, partial responders had among the lowest normalized peripheral clonal expansion, particularly in CD8+ T cells. Low levels of normalized T-cell clonal expansion were also seen in some patients who did not respond. At doses of 0.1 to 3.0 mg/kg, clonal expansion of both CD4+ and CD8+ blood T cells was observed from baseline to week 6. Which antigens the clonally expanded peripheral T cells were specific for was not determined.

The trial excluded patients who had a history of autoimmune disease or who were on systemic immunosuppression. Peripheral blood for TCR sequencing was collected from all dose cohorts at baseline, on cycle 4 day 1, and on cycle 7 day 1. The samples were taken from a phase I, first-in-human, multicenter, open-label dose-escalation trial of ivuxolimab. The trial enrolled adults with locally advanced or metastatic head and neck squamous cell, hepatocellular, melanoma or renal cell carcinoma. CD4+ and CD8+ T cells were sorted separately from peripheral blood before TCR sequencing. For sequencing of the TCRbeta CDR3 region, genomic DNA was extracted from the sorted cells. The immunoSEQ Assay was used to sequence the TCRbeta CDR3 regions. TCRdb re-hosts the immuneACCESS table, in-frame sequences only. Its copies lack some clones; in the studies checked, an unresolved V gene accounts for under half of them, and the cause for the rest is not known. The sample table holds roughly 70,000 clones, of which about 85% were seen once. Of the sample, less than 5% is held by the ten largest clones.

This specimen was CD4+ or CD8+ T cells sorted from blood, taken in a trial of the OX40 agonist ivuxolimab. The sequence is built from TRBV7-8 and TRBJ2-3; the D region possibly corresponds to TRBD2 (6 bases align). The receptor comes from an adult with an advanced solid tumor such as melanoma, head and neck, liver or kidney cancer. The CDR3 reads CASSGGALGTDTQYF. The nucleotide sequence reads TGTGCCAGCAGCGGCGGGGCTCTGGGGACAGATACGCAGTATTTT.